A selection of T cell receptor beta chains follows, all from one sample in a study of siplizumab effects on memory and regulatory T cells. The repertoire was sequenced with immunoSEQ multiplex PCR; TCRdb's copy has only in-frame clones and lacks some. The sample has approximately 60,000 clones; approximately 97% are singletons. Sequenced material: naive CD8+ T cells sorted from blood. These receptors originate from a human donor in good health. CDR3s include the opening cysteine and the closing phenylalanine or tryptophan. D genes are given only for firm matches. Rows give clone size only sometimes, using once, few, many, or a class for an expanded clone.

13,NA,NA,TRBJ1-1,TRBV19,CASSTIMNTEAFF,TGTGCCAGTAGTACCATTATGAACACTGAAGCTTTCTTT
16,NA,NA,TRBJ2-1,TRBV9,CASSVGGTTSYNEQFF,TGTGCCAGCAGCGTAGGAGGGACGACCTCCTACAATGAGCAGTTCTTC
15,NA,NA,TRBJ2-2,TRBV9,CASSVSTENTGELFF,TGTGCCAGCAGCGTAAGCACAGAGAACACCGGGGAGCTGTTTTTT
13,NA,NA,TRBJ1-2,TRBV29-1,CSVDLADNYGYTF,TGCAGCGTTGACTTGGCAGATAACTATGGCTACACCTTC
17,TRBD1,NA,TRBJ2-3,TRBV5-1,CASSLGWDSTSTDTQYF,TGCGCCAGCAGCTTGGGTTGGGACAGTACTAGCACAGATACGCAGTATTTT
16,TRBD1,NA,TRBJ2-5,TRBV4-3,CASSQEGQGLQETQYF,TGCGCCAGCAGCCAAGAGGGACAGGGACTCCAAGAGACCCAGTACTTC
16,NA,NA,TRBJ1-5,TRBV23-1,CASSQPTDDYNQPQHF,TGCGCCAGCAGTCAGCCGACAGACGACTACAATCAGCCCCAGCATTTT
12,NA,NA,TRBJ2-7,TRBV2,CATSQGSYEQYF,TGTGCCACCTCCCAGGGCTCCTACGAGCAGTACTTC
13,TRBD2,once,TRBJ2-1,TRBV27,CASSWTSGNEQFF,TGTGCCAGCAGTTGGACTAGCGGGAATGAGCAGTTCTTC
14,NA,NA,TRBJ1-2,TRBV27,CASSFGRGVHGYTF,TGTGCCAGCAGTTTCGGCCGGGGGGTCCATGGCTACACCTTC
13,NA,NA,TRBJ2-7,TRBV14,CASSPGQPYEQYF,TGTGCCAGCTCACCCGGACAGCCCTACGAGCAGTACTTC
14,NA,NA,TRBJ1-6,TRBV21-1,CAGGTGRGNSPLHF,TGTGCCGGGGGGACAGGGCGGGGTAATTCACCCCTCCACTTT
16,NA,NA,TRBJ2-7,TRBV5-5,CASSALGHQSSYEQYF,TGTGCCAGCAGCGCCCTGGGGCACCAGAGCTCCTACGAGCAGTACTTC
14,NA,NA,TRBJ2-7,TRBV6-1,CASNTWGSAYEQYF,TGTGCCAGCAACACGTGGGGTTCGGCCTACGAGCAGTACTTC
14,TRBD1,NA,TRBJ1-4,TRBV6-6,CASSYEGGREKLFF,TGTGCCAGCAGTTATGAAGGGGGCAGAGAAAAACTGTTTTTT
17,TRBD1,NA,TRBJ1-1,TRBV28,CASSLQGGFSLGTEAFF,TGTGCCAGCAGCCTACAGGGGGGTTTTTCTTTGGGCACTGAAGCTTTCTTT
14,TRBD1,NA,TRBJ1-5,TRBV6-1,CASSDGTGNQPQHF,TGTGCCAGCAGTGACGGGACAGGCAATCAGCCCCAGCATTTT
10,NA,NA,TRBJ2-7,TRBV9,CASSVYEQYF,TGTGCCAGCAGCGTCTACGAGCAGTACTTC
13,NA,NA,TRBJ1-6,TRBV5-6,CASSLRNDHPLHF,TGTGCCAGCAGCCTAAGGAACGATCATCCCCTCCACTTT
16,NA,NA,TRBJ2-3,TRBV25-1,CASSETSSQPTDTQYF,TGTGCCAGCAGTGAAACTAGCTCCCAGCCCACAGATACGCAGTATTTT
12,NA,NA,TRBJ1-1,TRBV11-3,CASSWGGTEAFF,TGTGCCAGCAGCTGGGGTGGCACTGAAGCTTTCTTT
13,NA,NA,TRBJ1-2,TRBV5-4,CASSPGEGDGYTF,TGTGCCAGCAGCCCCGGGGAGGGAGATGGCTACACCTTC
14,TRBD1,NA,TRBJ1-5,TRBV27,CASSPGTVNQPQHF,TGTGCCAGCAGTCCAGGGACAGTTAATCAGCCCCAGCATTTT
13,NA,NA,TRBJ2-7,TRBV7-6,CASSLGHPYEQYF,TGTGCCAGCAGCTTAGGTCATCCCTACGAGCAGTACTTC
15,TRBD1,NA,TRBJ2-7,TRBV27,CASSLSTGGFYEQYF,TGTGCCAGCAGTTTGTCGACAGGGGGTTTCTACGAGCAGTACTTC
14,NA,NA,TRBJ1-4,TRBV6-6,CASTPSEGVEKLFF,TGTGCCAGCACCCCCTCCGAGGGAGTCGAAAAACTGTTTTTT
14,TRBD1,NA,TRBJ1-2,TRBV19,CASSPVGQGHGYTF,TGTGCCAGTAGCCCGGTGGGACAGGGCCATGGCTACACCTTC
14,NA,NA,TRBJ2-7,TRBV7-2,CASTEGASWYEQYF,TGTGCCAGCACCGAAGGGGCTAGTTGGTACGAGCAGTACTTC
14,NA,NA,TRBJ1-6,TRBV19,CASSIGGSNSPLHF,TGTGCCAGTAGTATCGGGGGCTCGAATTCACCCCTCCACTTT
14,NA,NA,TRBJ1-3,TRBV7-9,CASSPETSGNTIYF,TGTGCCAGCAGCCCAGAGACTTCAGGAAACACCATATATTTT
19,TRBD2,NA,TRBJ2-1,TRBV7-3,CASSSFTPLSGASYNEQFF,TGTGCCAGCAGCTCATTCACCCCCCTTAGCGGGGCCTCCTACAATGAGCAGTTCTTC
15,TRBD1,NA,TRBJ2-3,TRBV7-3,CASSAPGQGSDTQYF,TGTGCCAGCAGCGCCCCGGGACAGGGGTCAGATACGCAGTATTTT
15,TRBD2,NA,TRBJ2-5,TRBV4-2,CASSQSTSSRETQYF,TGTGCCAGCAGCCAATCGACTAGCTCTAGGGAGACCCAGTACTTC
13,NA,NA,TRBJ2-7,TRBV4-3,CASSQDRGREQYF,TGCGCCAGCAGCCAAGACCGCGGCCGCGAGCAGTACTTC
15,NA,NA,TRBJ2-7,TRBV7-8,CASSLDGSLSYEQYF,TGTGCCAGCAGCTTAGACGGTAGCCTCTCCTACGAGCAGTACTTC
16,TRBD2,NA,TRBJ2-3,TRBV4-1,CASSLGPGGFTDTQYF,TGCGCCAGCAGCCTTGGACCGGGGGGATTCACAGATACGCAGTATTTT
14,NA,NA,TRBJ1-3,TRBV11-2,CASSLAGLPDTIYF,TGTGCCAGCAGCTTAGCAGGGCTACCGGACACCATATATTTT
11,NA,NA,TRBJ2-7,TRBV30,CAWRGGYEQYF,TGTGCCTGGAGGGGGGGATACGAGCAGTACTTC
12,NA,NA,TRBJ2-6,TRBV7-2,CASGAGANVLTF,TGTGCCAGCGGCGCTGGGGCCAACGTCCTGACTTTC
15,NA,NA,TRBJ1-2,TRBV4-2,CASSQEFSDLYGYTF,TGTGCCAGCAGCCAAGAGTTTTCAGACCTGTATGGCTACACCTTC
15,TRBD1,NA,TRBJ2-4,TRBV6-5,CASSYSTGSKNIQYF,TGTGCCAGCAGTTACTCGACAGGGTCCAAAAACATTCAGTACTTC
11,NA,NA,TRBJ1-1,TRBV29-1,CSVEGVTEAFF,TGCAGCGTGGAGGGGGTCACTGAAGCTTTCTTT
13,TRBD1,NA,TRBJ2-3,TRBV27,CASSSQGVVTQYF,TGTGCCAGCAGTTCTCAGGGGGTGGTTACGCAGTATTTT
15,NA,once,TRBJ2-3,TRBV18,CASSPPSGGTDTQYF,TGTGCCAGCTCACCACCGAGTGGGGGCACAGATACGCAGTATTTT
17,TRBD1,NA,TRBJ2-2,TRBV5-1,CASSLLGQGANTGELFF,TGCGCCAGCAGCTTACTAGGGCAGGGGGCGAACACCGGGGAGCTGTTTTTT